The 7 T cell receptor beta chains presented below share a single source sample, sequenced in a study of long-term antiretroviral therapy in people with HIV. The immunoSEQ assay was v3.0, run at survey level. Libraries were prepared by immunoSEQ multiplex PCR; TCRdb keeps only in-frame clonotypes and omits some of them. In the table there are approximately 23,000 clones, 65% to 85% of which are singletons. This specimen was unsorted PBMCs, taken 1.5 years after starting antiretroviral therapy. All receptors derive from a man between 25 and 39 years old with HIV.

The rearrangement joins TRBV5-4 to TRBJ1-1; D call uncertain. The CDR3 is 12 residues long. V lost 4 bases and J lost 5, with 9 bases in between. The germline V gene encodes CDR1 SGHNT and CDR2 YYREEE (reference sequence). CDR3 DNA sequence: TGTGCCAGCAGCACTGGAAGTACTGAAGCTTTCTTT. Its translation: CASSTGSTEAFF.

This clone has only a few counts. This rearrangement joins TRBV19 to TRBJ1-2; tentative D call: TRBD1 (5 bases). V gave up 9 bases and J gave up 0 bases, with 14 bases separating them. CDR1 LNHDA and CDR2 SQIVND come from the germline V gene (reference sequence). The CDR3 covers 14 residues. The CDR3 sequence: CASASGGTNYGYTF. The DNA of the CDR3 is TGTGCCAGCGCCTCCGGGGGAACTAACTATGGCTACACCTTC. The full variable domain, in which reference TRBV19 and TRBJ1-2 provide the parts outside the CDR3, is DGGITQSPKYLFRKEGQNVTLSCEQNLNHDAMYWYRQDPGQGLRLIYYSQIVNDFQKGDIAEGYSVSREKKESFPLTVTSAQKNPTAFYLCASASGGTNYGYTFGSGTRLTVV.

V usage is TRBV6-5 and J usage is TRBJ1-4; 9 nucleotides align to TRBD1. CDR3 size: 16 residues. The V and J ends lost 0 bases and 5 bases, in that order; junction bases with no gene match: 4. Germline assignment: CDR1 MNHEY and CDR2 SVGAGI. The DNA for the CDR3 is TGTGCCAGCAGTTACTCAACCGGGACAGGGAATGAAAAACTGTTTTTT. Translating gives CASSYSTGTGNEKLFF.

V and J are TRBV5-1 and TRBJ2-3; 13 nucleotides match TRBD2. CDR1 is SGHRS and CDR2 is YFSETQ in the germline V gene. The CDR3 is 16 residues long. The trim removed 0 bases at V and 4 bases at J, leaving 2 bases unmatched. In DNA form, the CDR3 reads TGCGCCAGCAGCTTGGGACTAGCGGGAGGTTCAGATACGCAGTATTTT. This gives the protein CASSLGLAGGSDTQYF.

The rearrangement joins TRBV5-1 to TRBJ1-4, with TRBD1 identical over 9 bases. The junction had 5 bases not matched to a gene; V was cut back by 4 bases and J by 4 bases. The CDR3 totals 15 residues. Germline V lookup: CDR1 SGHRS, CDR2 YFSETQ. CDR3 region: CASSPGQGSNEKLFF. The CDR3 DNA sequence: TGCGCCAGCAGCCCGGGACAGGGAAGTAATGAAAAACTGTTTTTT.

CDR3 sequence: CAWSISQGPGNTIYF. The CDR3 DNA sequence: TGTGCCTGGAGTATTTCACAGGGCCCTGGAAACACCATATATTTT. V and J are TRBV30 and TRBJ1-3, with a possible D match to TRBD1 (6 bases). The CDR3 has 15 residues. The germline CDR1 and CDR2 sequences are GTSNPN and SVGIG (reference sequence). With 2 bases removed from V and 2 bases from J, the gap between germline ends came to 13 bases.

The V call is TRBV7-9, the J call TRBJ1-5; D unresolved. Germline V lookup: CDR1 SEHNR, CDR2 FQNEAQ (reference sequence). V lost 3 bases to trimming and J lost 4 bases, with 4 bases between them. The CDR3 runs 12 residues. Here the CDR3 DNA reads TGTGCCAGCAGCTTCCAGAATCAGCCCCAGCATTTT. Translating it yields CASSFQNQPQHF.